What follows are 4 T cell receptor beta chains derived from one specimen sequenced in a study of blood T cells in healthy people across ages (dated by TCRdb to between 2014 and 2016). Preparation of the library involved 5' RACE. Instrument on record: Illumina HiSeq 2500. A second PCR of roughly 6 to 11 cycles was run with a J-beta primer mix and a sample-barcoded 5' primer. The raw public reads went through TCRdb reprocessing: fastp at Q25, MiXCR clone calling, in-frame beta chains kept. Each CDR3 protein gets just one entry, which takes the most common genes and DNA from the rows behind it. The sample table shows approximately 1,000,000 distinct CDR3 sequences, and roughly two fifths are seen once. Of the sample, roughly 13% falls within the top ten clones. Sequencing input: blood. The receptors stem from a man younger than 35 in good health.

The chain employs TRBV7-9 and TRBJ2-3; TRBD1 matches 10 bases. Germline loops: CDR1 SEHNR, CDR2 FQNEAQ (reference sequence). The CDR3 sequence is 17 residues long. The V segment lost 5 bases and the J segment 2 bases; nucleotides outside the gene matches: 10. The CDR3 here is CASSPTRTGGNTDTQYF. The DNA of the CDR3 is TGTGCCAGCAGCCCAACAAGGACAGGGGGTAACACAGATACGCAGTATTTT.

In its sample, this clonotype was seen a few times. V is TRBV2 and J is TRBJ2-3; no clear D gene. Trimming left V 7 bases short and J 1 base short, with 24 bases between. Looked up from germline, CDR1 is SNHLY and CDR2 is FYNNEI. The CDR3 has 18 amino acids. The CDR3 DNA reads TGTGCCAGCACCCCGCTCCTAGATCGGGTCCGGGGCACAGATACGCAGTATTTT. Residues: CASTPLLDRVRGTDTQYF. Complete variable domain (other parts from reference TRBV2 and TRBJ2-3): EPEVTQTPSHQVTQMGQEVILRCVPISNHLYFYWYRQILGQKVEFLVSFYNNEISEKSEIFDDQFSVERPDGSNFTLKIRSTKLEDSAMYFCASTPLLDRVRGTDTQYFGPGTRLTVL.

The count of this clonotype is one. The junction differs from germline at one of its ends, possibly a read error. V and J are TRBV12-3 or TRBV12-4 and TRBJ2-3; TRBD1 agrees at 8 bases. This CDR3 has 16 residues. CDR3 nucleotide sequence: TGTGCCGGCAGTTATTCCCGGGACAGGATCACAGATACGCAGTATTTT. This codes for CAGSYSRDRITDTQYF.

The DNA for the CDR3 is TGTGCCAGCGCGACGGGATTCCAAGAGACCCAGTACTTC. It is translated as CASATGFQETQYF. V usage is TRBV25-1 and J usage is TRBJ2-7, with D maybe TRBD2 (5 bases). Matching the DNA end better, TRBJ2-5 makes the J call doubtful. CDR1 is MGHDK and CDR2 is SYGVNS in the germline V gene. This CDR3 has 13 residues.